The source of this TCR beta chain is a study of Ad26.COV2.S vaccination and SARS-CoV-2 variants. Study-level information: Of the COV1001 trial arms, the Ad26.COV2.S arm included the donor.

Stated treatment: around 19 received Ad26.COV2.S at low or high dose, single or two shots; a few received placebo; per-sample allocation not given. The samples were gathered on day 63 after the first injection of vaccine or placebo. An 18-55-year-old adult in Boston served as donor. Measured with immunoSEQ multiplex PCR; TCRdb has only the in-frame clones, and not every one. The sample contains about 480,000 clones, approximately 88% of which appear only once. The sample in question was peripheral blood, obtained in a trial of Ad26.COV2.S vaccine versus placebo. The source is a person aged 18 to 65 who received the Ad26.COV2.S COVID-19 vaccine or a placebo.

The CDR3 nucleotides read TGTGCCAGCAGTCGAAAGAACACCGGGGAGCTGTTTTTT. Residues: CASSRKNTGELFF. This chain joins TRBV28 and TRBJ2-2; D call uncertain. The V and J ends lost 5 bases and 1 base respectively, with 5 bases between them. Germline V CDR1 and CDR2: MDHEN, SYDVKM. CDR3 size: 13 residues.